The 15 T cell receptor beta chains below were found in one sample sequenced in a study of neurological immune-mediated disorders (dated by TCRdb to between 2018 and 2020). Library preparation employed 5' RACE. This sample was sequenced with an Illumina HiSeq 2500. Using fastp trimming at Q25 and MiXCR clonotype assembly, TCRdb reanalyzed the public sequencing data and kept in-frame beta chains. For every CDR3 protein sequence, its rows merge into one entry that carries the most common genes and DNA. The sample table shows some 56,000 distinct CDR3 sequences, and 3% to 4% are seen once. Together, the top ten hold over 5.5% of the sample. Sequencing used PBMCs. The receptor set was obtained from a man aged 55 to 69 with multiple sclerosis.

Many counts were recorded for this clonotype. The chain has TRBV20-1 and TRBJ2-1; 7 bases agree with TRBD2. The CDR3 extends over 16 amino acids. Germline V gives CDR1 DFQATT, CDR2 SNEGSKA (reference sequence). The J segment lost 12 bases and the V segment lost 0 bases, leaving 17 bases of the junction unmatched. Here the CDR3 reads CSARDHDGRPQVGQFF. The CDR3 region has the DNA TGCAGTGCTAGAGATCATGACGGGAGGCCTCAGGTCGGGCAGTTCTTC.

There are many counts of this clonotype. This chain uses TRBV21-1 with TRBJ2-3; TRBD2, as called in the table, went unchecked against the DNA. TRBV21-1 corresponds to a pseudogene. This CDR3 is 16 amino acids long. For the CDR3, the DNA is TGTGCCAGCCCCACACTAGCGCGAATAGACACAGATACGCAGTATTTT. Translation: CASPTLARIDTDTQYF.

This clonotype was counted many times. The chain joins TRBV5-1 to TRBJ2-5; D remains ambiguous. The CDR3 runs to 11 residues. Germline V gives CDR1 SGHRS, CDR2 YFSETQ. V lost 2 bases, J lost 6 bases, and 5 bases lay in between. The CDR3, as DNA: TGCGCCAGCAGCTTTGACAAGACCCAGTACTTC. Encoded protein: CASSFDKTQYF.

This clonotype was counted at least ten times. This chain connects TRBV4-2 to TRBJ2-2; TRBD2 matches at 16 bases. This CDR3 contains 22 residues. V lost 4 bases and J lost 2; bases outside the gene matches: 16. Germline V CDR1 and CDR2: LGHNA, YNFKEQ. CDR3: CASSLVLYPGLAGGPNTGELFF. CDR3 DNA: TGTGCCAGCAGCCTGGTCCTGTACCCGGGACTAGCGGGAGGGCCTAACACCGGGGAGCTGTTTTTT.

This clonotype was counted ten times or more. The chain is built from TRBV20-1 and TRBJ1-1, with no clear D. The CDR3 totals 13 residues. Germline CDR1 DFQATT, CDR2 SNEGSKA (reference sequence). The V end was cut by 1 base, the J end by 1 base, with 7 bases between. CDR3 amino acids: CSARGGWNTEAFF. The CDR3, as DNA: TGCAGTGCTAGAGGCGGCTGGAACACTGAAGCTTTCTTT.

The sample holds a few counts of this clonotype. The chain carries TRBV12-3 or TRBV12-4 and TRBJ2-5; D gene uncertain. This CDR3 comprises 12 residues. Trimming cost V 5 bases and J 2 bases, with 6 bases left between them. The CDR3 region is CASSGFQETQYF. CDR3 sequence (DNA): TGTGCCAGCAGTGGGTTTCAAGAGACCCAGTACTTC.

In this sample, this clonotype turned up many times. The chain recombines TRBV20-1 with TRBJ2-6; D not certain. This CDR3 has 15 residues. With 0 bases removed from V and 0 bases from J, the gap between germline ends came to 6 bases. CDR1 is DFQATT, CDR2 SNEGSKA, per germline (reference sequence). The CDR3 DNA reads as TGCAGTGCTAGAGACAGGAACTCTGGGGCCAACGTCCTGACTTTC. The encoded protein is CSARDRNSGANVLTF.

This clonotype was detected many times. The chain employs TRBV12-3 or TRBV12-4 and TRBJ1-4; 7 nucleotides match TRBD1. This CDR3 has 14 residues. The V gene end was trimmed by 5 bases and the J gene end by 8 bases; junction bases not matched to a gene: 8. CDR3 sequence reads: CASSITGVGEKLFF. The CDR3, as DNA: TGTGCCAGCAGTATCACAGGGGTGGGAGAAAAACTGTTTTTT.

This sequence joins TRBV4-2 and TRBJ2-6, with TRBD1 as a possible D gene (5 bases). V lost 2 bases, J lost 2 bases, and 10 bases lay in between. This CDR3 comprises 16 residues. From germline, CDR1 is LGHNA and CDR2 YNFKEQ. The CDR3 DNA reads TGTGCCAGCAGCCAAACTCAGGGAACTGGGGCCAACGTCCTGACTTTC. Translation: CASSQTQGTGANVLTF.

This clonotype was counted ten times or more. This sequence joins TRBV7-9 and TRBJ1-2, with 8 bases fitting TRBD1. Germline CDR1 and CDR2: SEHNR and FQNEAQ (reference sequence). There are 15 residues in the CDR3. V dropped 1 base and J dropped 3; count of bases not matched to a gene: 4. The CDR3 bases are TGTGCCAGCAGCTTAGTAGCAGGGGGCGACTATGGCTACACCTTC. Translated, it gives CASSLVAGGDYGYTF.

In its sample, this clonotype was seen many times. The chain recombines TRBV12-3 or TRBV12-4 with TRBJ2-6; no reliable D call. The CDR3 totals 14 residues. V lost 7 bases and J 0 bases, leaving 7 bases between the germline ends. DNA of the CDR3: TGTGCCAGCACCTGGACCTCTGGGGCCAACGTCCTGACTTTC. It specifies CASTWTSGANVLTF.

In its sample, this clonotype was seen a few times. J is TRBJ2-1 and V is TRBV9; perhaps TRBD2 as D (5 bases). CDR3 size: 13 residues. Germline CDR1 and CDR2: SGDLS and YYNGEE. The V end was cut by 4 bases, the J end by 8 bases, with 13 bases between. CDR3 bases: TGTGCCAGCAGCCCCACTAGTAGGGATGAGCAGTTCTTC. It codes for CASSPTSRDEQFF.

The chain carries TRBV6-1 and TRBJ2-3; either TRBD1 or TRBD2 may supply D (5 bases each). V lost 0 bases and J 3 bases, leaving 7 bases between the germline ends. This CDR3 has 14 residues. Germline V lookup: CDR1 MNHNS, CDR2 SASEGT. In nucleotides, the CDR3 is TGTGCCAGCAGTGAAGCGGGACGGACAGATACGCAGTATTTT. It encodes CASSEAGRTDTQYF.

This clonotype was found many times. This sequence joins TRBV11-2 and TRBJ1-2; 8 bases align to TRBD1. CDR1 is SGHAT and CDR2 is FQNNGV in the germline V gene. V dropped 3 bases and J dropped 6; count of bases not matched to a gene: 9. This CDR3 contains 15 residues. For the CDR3, the DNA is TGTGCCAGCAGCTTGTATTCAGGGGGCGCCGATGGCTACACCTTC. Protein product: CASSLYSGGADGYTF.

This clonotype was picked up many times. The chain is built from TRBV5-1 and TRBJ1-2, with a weak D call TRBD1 (5 bases). Germline assignment: CDR1 SGHRS and CDR2 YFSETQ. The CDR3 extends over 15 amino acids. Trimming took off 0 bases at V and 2 bases at J, with 11 bases between the two ends. The CDR3 DNA follows: TGCGCCAGCAGCTTGGCCAAGACAGCCAACTATGGCTACACCTTC. This gives the protein CASSLAKTANYGYTF.